These T cell receptor beta chains were read from a single sample in a study of PD-1 blockade in classical Hodgkin lymphoma. Method: immunoSEQ multiplex PCR; TCRdb's copy keeps in-frame clones and lacks some. The repertoire holds fewer than 35,000 clones, with 88% as singletons. Sample: CD4+ T cells from blood. Source of these receptors: a human donor with classical Hodgkin lymphoma. CDR3s include the opening cysteine and the closing phenylalanine or tryptophan. A D gene is named only where the DNA matches it firmly. The listing skips clone size in some rows; elsewhere it reads once, few, many or a size class.

TRBV18,TRBJ2-3,-,-,CASSAWPGGTDTQYF,TGTGCCAGCTCGGCCTGGCCCGGGGGAACAGATACGCAGTATTTT
TRBV7-2,TRBJ2-1,-,-,CASSLADNEQFF,TGTGCCAGCAGCTTAGCAGACAATGAGCAGTTCTTC
TRBV29-1,TRBJ2-4,-,-,CSVIIAKNIQYF,TGCAGCGTTATAATCGCCAAAAACATTCAGTACTTC
TRBV28,TRBJ1-4,-,-,CASSFGGTNEKLFF,TGTGCCAGCAGTTTTGGTGGGACTAATGAAAAACTGTTTTTT
TRBV28,TRBJ2-7,-,-,CATVAPVELYEQYF,TGTGCCACCGTAGCTCCGGTTGAACTCTACGAGCAGTACTTC
TRBV18,TRBJ1-5,TRBD1,-,CASSPATGGNQPQHF,TGTGCCAGCTCACCAGCGACAGGGGGCAATCAGCCCCAGCATTTT
TRBV18,TRBJ1-3,-,-,CASSPDSSGNTIYF,TGTGCCAGCTCACCAGACAGCTCTGGAAACACCATATATTTT
TRBV11-2,TRBJ1-2,-,-,CASSPLVGARPGYTF,TGTGCCAGCAGCCCGCTTGTAGGGGCCCGTCCCGGCTACACCTTC
TRBV5-1,TRBJ2-1,-,once,CASSLSVGASYNEQFF,TGCGCCAGCAGCTTATCCGTTGGAGCCTCCTACAATGAGCAGTTCTTC
TRBV10-3,TRBJ1-1,-,-,CAISGTAALRVMNTEAFF,TGTGCCATCAGTGGGACAGCCGCGCTCCGAGTTATGAACACTGAAGCTTTCTTT
TRBV5-1,TRBJ2-1,-,once,CASIGPVGEQFF,TGCGCCAGCATCGGACCGGTAGGTGAGCAGTTCTTC
TRBV2,TRBJ1-5,-,-,CASSDGNQPQHF,TGTGCCAGCAGTGACGGGAATCAGCCCCAGCATTTT
TRBV6-1,TRBJ1-2,-,-,CASSEQPGRGYTF,TGTGCCAGCAGTGAACAGCCTGGTCGGGGCTACACCTTC
TRBV28,TRBJ1-5,-,-,CASVIQGNSNQPQHF,TGTGCCAGCGTAATACAGGGAAATAGCAATCAGCCCCAGCATTTT
TRBV30,TRBJ1-1,TRBD1,few,CAWSVAGGGRVVAFF,TGTGCCTGGAGTGTGGCAGGGGGAGGTCGGGTGGTGGCTTTCTTT
TRBV5-4,TRBJ2-1,TRBD1,-,CASSLGTGVNGEQFF,TGTGCCAGCAGCCTAGGGACAGGGGTTAACGGTGAGCAGTTCTTC
TRBV6-4,TRBJ2-6,TRBD2,once,CASSDSSGGMGANVLTF,TGTGCCAGCAGTGACTCTAGCGGGGGGATGGGGGCCAACGTCCTGACTTTC
TRBV11-1,TRBJ2-2,TRBD2,-,CASSLVAGALGELFF,TGTGCCAGCAGCCTGGTAGCGGGAGCTCTCGGGGAGCTGTTTTTT
TRBV4-2,TRBJ2-3,TRBD2,-,CASSQGLAGTTDTQYF,TGTGCCAGCAGCCAAGGACTAGCGGGAACCACAGATACGCAGTATTTT
TRBV28,TRBJ1-1,-,-,CASGSGSLNTEAFF,TGTGCCAGCGGGTCGGGTAGTTTGAACACTGAAGCTTTCTTT
TRBV5-1,TRBJ1-4,TRBD1,-,CASSPGQSEPGATNEKLFF,TGCGCCAGCAGTCCGGGACAGTCGGAGCCTGGTGCAACTAATGAAAAACTGTTTTTT
TRBV15,TRBJ2-3,TRBD2,-,CATSSAQRVAGTDTQYF,TGTGCCACCAGCAGCGCCCAGCGGGTAGCGGGAACAGATACGCAGTATTTT
TRBV5-6,TRBJ1-5,-,-,CASSLQGINQPQHF,TGTGCCAGCAGCTTACAGGGAATCAATCAGCCCCAGCATTTT
TRBV11-2,TRBJ1-2,-,-,CASSSGAANYGYTF,TGTGCCAGCAGCTCGGGGGCAGCTAACTATGGCTACACCTTC
TRBV11-2,TRBJ1-2,-,-,CASSFPQLNYGYTF,TGTGCCAGCAGCTTCCCACAGCTTAACTATGGCTACACCTTC
TRBV5-5,TRBJ1-4,TRBD1,-,CASSVGTGVTEKLFF,TGTGCCAGCAGCGTAGGGACAGGGGTAACCGAAAAACTGTTTTTT
TRBV9,TRBJ2-7,-,-,CASSVPYEQYF,TGTGCCAGCAGCGTACCCTACGAGCAGTACTTC
TRBV6-1,TRBJ1-2,TRBD1,-,CASSEIRTGQYGYTF,TGTGCCAGCAGTGAAATCAGGACAGGGCAGTATGGCTACACCTTC
TRBV5-4,TRBJ2-1,-,-,CASSFSSSSYNEQFF,TGTGCCAGCAGCTTTTCTTCGAGCTCCTACAATGAGCAGTTCTTC
TRBV7-9,TRBJ1-5,TRBD1,-,CASGQGERIIRNQPQHF,TGTGCCAGCGGACAGGGGGAACGAATTATTCGCAATCAGCCCCAGCATTTT
TRBV9,TRBJ2-2,-,-,CASSVGSGNTGELFF,TGTGCCAGCAGCGTCGGTAGCGGGAACACCGGGGAGCTGTTTTTT
TRBV5-1,TRBJ2-7,-,-,CASSVEPRYEQYF,TGCGCCAGCAGTGTGGAGCCCAGGTACGAGCAGTACTTC
TRBV9,TRBJ2-3,TRBD2,-,CASSRVAGADTQYF,TGTGCCAGCAGTAGGGTAGCGGGAGCAGATACGCAGTATTTT
TRBV7-7,TRBJ2-3,-,-,CASSYVRGDTQYF,TGTGCTAGCAGCTACGTAAGGGGGGATACGCAGTATTTT
TRBV5-1,TRBJ2-1,TRBD2,-,CASSLSTSGRLDEQFF,TGCGCCAGCAGCTTGTCTACTAGCGGGAGACTCGATGAGCAGTTCTTC
TRBV21-1,TRBJ1-4,-,-,CASSSKAEDEKLFF,TGTGCCAGCAGCAGTAAGGCCGAGGATGAAAAACTGTTTTTT
TRBV19,TRBJ2-5,-,-,CASSMGQLETQYF,TGTGCCAGTAGTATGGGGCAACTCGAGACCCAGTACTTC